One and the same sample provided the 22 T cell receptor beta chains below, sequenced in a study of response to subunit inactivated influenza vaccine (dated by TCRdb to the late 2010s). The library was prepared using RT-PCR. The run used an Illumina HiSeq 2500. The public reads were reprocessed in TCRdb via fastp at Q25 and MiXCR, keeping in-frame beta chains. Each entry is one CDR3 protein sequence, shown with its most common DNA and genes. This sample has fewer than 400,000 distinct CDR3 sequences in its table, and about a fifth of those were observed once. The top ten hold roughly 10% of the sample. The specimen comprised PBMCs from blood, sampled about 20 months after vaccination. Every receptor here comes from a man between 50 and 75 years old who received an inactivated influenza vaccine. Donor details come from another sample of the same person, matched by shared clones.

This clonotype was counted between two and nine times. The chain has TRBV7-6 and TRBJ1-1; 9 bases fit TRBD1. After removal of 5 bases from V and 0 bases from J, the junction contained 19 bases not matched to a gene. CDR3 length: 20 amino acids. The germline V gene has CDR1 SGHVS and CDR2 FNYEAQ. The CDR3 spells CASSLPWSRDRESMNTEAFF. CDR3 coding DNA: TGTGCCAGCAGCCTACCTTGGTCCCGGGACAGGGAGAGCATGAACACTGAAGCTTTCTTT.

This chain uses TRBV7-9 with TRBJ1-2; no firm D call. Germline values: CDR1 SEHNR, CDR2 FQNEAQ (reference sequence). Trimming stripped 1 base from V and 4 bases from J, with 10 bases between. The CDR3 has 14 residues. In DNA form, the CDR3 reads TGTGCCAGCAGCTTAGTAGCCACCAGCTATGGCTACACCTTC. Translating gives CASSLVATSYGYTF. The variable domain in full, with the rest retrieved from reference TRBV7-9 and TRBJ1-2, is DTGVSQNPRHKITKRGQNVTFRCDPISEHNRLYWYRQTLGQGPEFLTYFQNEAQLEKSRLLSDRFSAERPKGSFSTLEIQRTEQGDSAMYLCASSLVATSYGYTFGSGTRLTVV.

The table lists this clonotype with a few counts. The chain is built from TRBV12-3 or TRBV12-4 and TRBJ2-7; TRBD1 is a possible D gene (7 bases). Trimming shortened V by 3 bases and J by 6 bases, and 12 bases separated the two germline ends. This CDR3 spans 13 amino acids. The CDR3 DNA reads as TGTGCCAGCAGTTTCGCCCAGGGGGGCGAGCAGTACTTC. Translating it yields CASSFAQGGEQYF.

This clonotype has a handful of counts. This chain connects TRBV20-1 to TRBJ1-1; D is ambiguous. V lost 6 bases and J lost 7, with 12 bases in between. CDR3 length equals 11 residues. Germline-derived CDR1 and CDR2 are DFQATT and SNEGSKA (reference sequence). CDR3 residues: CSAPIHGEAFF. CDR3 in DNA: TGCAGTGCACCTATCCACGGTGAAGCTTTCTTT.

This clonotype occurred a few times. The chain is built from TRBV5-1 and TRBJ2-1; a possible D gene is TRBD1 (5 bases). Germline values: CDR1 SGHRS, CDR2 YFSETQ. The V end lost 0 bases, the J end lost 1 base, and 11 bases lay between the germline ends. The CDR3 has 16 residues. CDR3 in DNA: TGCGCCAGCAGCTTGGGAGACAGCGTATCCTACAATGAGCAGTTCTTC. Residues: CASSLGDSVSYNEQFF.

This chain links TRBV6-1 with TRBJ2-1; 7 bases agree with TRBD1. The CDR3 loop spans 14 amino acids. CDR1 MNHNS and CDR2 SASEGT come from the germline V gene. V gave up 7 bases and J gave up 8 bases; unmatched junction bases: 11. CDR3 in DNA: TGTGCCAGCATCCAATACCCGGGGACAGATGAGCAGTTCTTC. Residues: CASIQYPGTDEQFF.

The V call is TRBV10-1, the J call TRBJ1-2; unclear D gene. The length of the CDR3 is 18 residues. CDR1 WNHNN and CDR2 SYGVQD come from the germline V gene (reference sequence). V lost 0 bases and J lost 0, with 17 bases in between. The CDR3 DNA follows: TGCGCCAGCAGTGAGTCGATCGCCGGTTACGGCTCTAACTATGGCTACACCTTC. It is translated as CASSESIAGYGSNYGYTF.

The rearrangement joins TRBV7-2 to TRBJ2-7, with D perhaps TRBD1 (7 bases). Trimming removed 4 bases from V and 2 bases from J, with 15 bases in between. Germline CDR1 is SGHTA and CDR2 is FQGNSA. CDR3 length equals 15 residues. The CDR3 is CASSSEGTVPYEQYF. The DNA of the CDR3 is TGTGCCAGCAGCTCGGAGGGGACAGTCCCCTACGAGCAGTACTTC. Drawing the rest from reference TRBV7-2 and TRBJ2-7, the complete variable domain is GAGVSQSPSNKVTEKGKDVELRCDPISGHTALYWYRQSLGQGLEFLIYFQGNSAPDKSGLPSDRFSAERTGGSVSTLTIQRTQQEDSAVYLCASSSEGTVPYEQYFGPGTRLTVT.

This chain uses TRBV19 with TRBJ1-2; tentative D call: TRBD1 (5 bases). The length of the CDR3 is 16 residues. Trimming shortened V by 6 bases and J by 2 bases, and 19 bases separated the two germline ends. The germline V gene has CDR1 LNHDA and CDR2 SQIVND (reference sequence). CDR3 protein: CASSFNRRDGNYGYTF. The CDR3, as DNA: TGTGCCAGTAGCTTTAACCGCCGGGACGGCAACTATGGCTACACCTTC.

The V call is TRBV6-1, the J call TRBJ2-2, with TRBD2 matching 8 bases. The CDR3 spans 16 residues. Losses at the gene ends were 1 base for V and 4 bases for J; bases not matched to a gene: 5. Germline V gene data show CDR1 as MNHNS and CDR2 as SASEGT. The CDR3 DNA sequence: TGTGCCAGCAGTGAAGAATTACGGGAGGGCACCGGGGAGCTGTTTTTT. Translated, it gives CASSEELREGTGELFF.

This clonotype came up once. This CDR3 is missing its conserved last phenylalanine or tryptophan, likely due to a read error. The chain uses TRBV29-1 and TRBJ1-1, with 10 bases that match TRBD1. With 3 bases clipped from V and 10 bases from J, the junction kept 8 bases outside the gene matches. The germline V gene has CDR1 SQVTM and CDR2 ANQGSEA. The CDR3 is 13 residues long. For the CDR3, the DNA is TGCAGCGTTGAGGGACAGGGGCTTCCAGGAGCTTTCTGT. Translating gives CSVEGQGLPGAFC.

This clonotype was seen ten or more times. The chain employs TRBV6-1 and TRBJ1-5; D perhaps matches TRBD1 (6 bases). V was cut by 6 bases and J by 2 bases, with 8 bases left in between. The CDR3 spans 13 residues. Germline CDR1 MNHNS, CDR2 SASEGT. CDR3 DNA: TGTGCCAGCAGGTCAGGGGGCAATCAGCCCCAGCATTTT. This encodes CASRSGGNQPQHF.

V gene TRBV20-1 combines with J gene TRBJ1-1; no definite D call. The CDR3 contains 13 residues. Germline CDR1 and CDR2: DFQATT and SNEGSKA (reference sequence). The ends were cut back, 3 bases at V and 1 base at J, with 9 bases in the middle. The CDR3 region has the DNA TGCAGTGCTAGCGCCGGGAAGAACACTGAAGCTTTCTTT. As protein: CSASAGKNTEAFF.

This clonotype was counted only a few times. The V gene is TRBV5-1, the J gene TRBJ2-1; 8 nucleotides match TRBD1. This CDR3 spans 15 amino acids. Germline assignment: CDR1 SGHRS and CDR2 YFSETQ. The V segment lost 5 bases and the J segment 3 bases; nucleotides outside the gene matches: 7. In DNA, the CDR3 is TGCGCCAGCAGAGATACAGGGGGGAGCTACAATGAGCAGTTCTTC. It specifies CASRDTGGSYNEQFF.

J is TRBJ1-2 and V is TRBV6-5; 9 bases map to TRBD1. V trimming: 5 bases; J trimming: 6 bases; junction bases outside the gene matches: 10. This CDR3 contains 15 residues. Germline V gene data show CDR1 as MNHEY and CDR2 as SVGAGI. The CDR3 DNA reads as TGTGCCAGCAGTAACCCCGGACAGGGGATAGATGGCTACACCTTC. Residues: CASSNPGQGIDGYTF.

CDR3 bases: TGCAGTGCTAGGGAAAGCAGGGTCGGGGACACTGAAGCTTTCTTT. Translating it yields CSARESRVGDTEAFF. This chain uses TRBV20-1 with TRBJ1-1; TRBD1 might be the D (5 bases). V was trimmed by 3 bases and J by 3 bases, leaving 17 bases between them. From germline, CDR1 is DFQATT and CDR2 SNEGSKA (reference sequence). This CDR3 spans 15 amino acids.

There are many counts of this clonotype. J is TRBJ2-5 and V is TRBV9, with 9 positions matching TRBD1. The CDR3 loop spans 13 amino acids. Germline V gene sequence: CDR1 SGDLS, CDR2 YYNGEE. The V and J ends lost 4 bases and 5 bases, in that order; junction bases with no gene match: 3. CDR3 loop: CASSRDRAETQYF. As DNA, the CDR3 is TGTGCCAGCAGCCGGGACAGGGCGGAGACCCAGTACTTC. Full variable domain (outside the CDR3, taken from reference TRBV9 and TRBJ2-5): DSGVTQTPKHLITATGQRVTLRCSPRSGDLSVYWYQQSLDQGLQFLIQYYNGEERAKGNILERFSAQQFPDLHSELNLSSLELGDSALYFCASSRDRAETQYFGPGTRLLVL.

This clonotype was found many times. The chain recombines TRBV6-1 with TRBJ1-2; tentative D call: TRBD1 (5 bases). V was cut by 5 bases and J by 1 base, with 14 bases left in between. The CDR3 is made up of 15 amino acids. Germline V lookup: CDR1 MNHNS, CDR2 SASEGT. CDR3 bases: TGTGCCAGCAGTACCTCAACAGGACTTAACTATGGCTACACCTTC. This codes for CASSTSTGLNYGYTF.

In this sample, this clonotype turned up once. The chain is built from TRBV20-1 and TRBJ2-1; D remains unclear. CDR3 length: 13 amino acids. In germline, CDR1 is DFQATT, CDR2 SNEGSKA (reference sequence). Trimming removed 7 bases from V and 0 bases from J, with 10 bases in between. CDR3 coding DNA: TGCAGTGAGTTGAAGGGCTCCTACAATGAGCAGTTCTTC. Translation: CSELKGSYNEQFF.

The rearrangement links TRBV3-1 to TRBJ1-1; D possibly corresponds to TRBD1 (6 bases). The germline V and J ends were trimmed by 0 bases and 2 bases, with 13 bases remaining between them. The CDR3 is 16 amino acids. The germline CDR1 and CDR2 sequences are LGHDT and YNNKEL (reference sequence). CDR3 bases: TGTGCCAGCAGCCAAGAAATCGGCAGGGGAAACACTGAAGCTTTCTTT. It is translated as CASSQEIGRGNTEAFF.

This rearrangement joins TRBV3-1 to TRBJ2-2; D is unclear. Trimming pared 6 bases from V and 4 bases from J, leaving 9 bases between. This CDR3 is built from 13 residues. Germline-derived CDR1 and CDR2 are LGHDT and YNNKEL (reference sequence). DNA of the CDR3: TGTGCCAGCAGGTTTAGGTCCACCGGGGAGCTGTTTTTT. Translation: CASRFRSTGELFF.

This clonotype was seen only a few times. The rearrangement uses TRBV27 and TRBJ1-1; 11 bases agree with TRBD1. The germline V gene encodes CDR1 MNHEY and CDR2 SMNVEV (reference sequence). Trimming took 6 bases from V and 6 from J; bases not matched to a gene: 9. This CDR3 is 15 amino acids long. CDR3 nucleotides: TGTGCCAGCAGACCAACCGGGACAGGGGGTCCTGAAGCTTTCTTT. It specifies CASRPTGTGGPEAFF.